This T cell receptor (beta chain) was identified during a study of blood T cell repertoires in COVID-19. About the research overall: Some COVID-19 samples were acute and others convalescent; all came from the United States, Italy and Spain.

This table comes from immunoSEQ multiplex PCR, and its TCRdb copy is limited to in-frame clones, with some not included. The repertoire holds tens of thousands of clones, with roughly 80% as singletons. V shed 7 bases and J shed 2 bases, with 12 bases lying between them. Germline V gives CDR1 LGHDT, CDR2 YNNKEL (reference sequence). CDR3 length equals 14 residues. The sequence came from a human donor with acute or convalescent COVID-19. The donor label of this sample is uncertain. The chain carries TRBV3-1 (or the pseudogene TRBV3-2) and TRBJ1-3; D ambiguous. Sequencing was performed on peripheral blood. The CDR3 DNA sequence: TGTGCCAGCACCCCTTCCGGGGCTGGAAACACCATATATTTT. Protein sequence: CASTPSGAGNTIYF.